Described below is a single T cell receptor (beta chain) sequence and its context. Its antigen remains unknown. The protocol was immunoSEQ multiplex PCR, while the TCRdb copy is restricted to in-frame clones and leaves out a portion. The sample carries roughly 270,000 clones, 80% to 90% recorded once. This entry comes from a study of Ad26.COV2.S vaccination and SARS-CoV-2 variants. General study results and limits: Vaccine recipients surpassed placebo recipients in spike-specific TCR breadth.

Documented treatment: some 20 received Ad26.COV2.S at low or high dose, single or two shots; about five received placebo; per-sample allocation not given. All samples were drawn on day 63, counting from the first vaccine or placebo injection. Adults aged 18-55 years in Boston included the donor. The length of the CDR3 is 14 residues. With V trimmed by 4 bases and J by 7 bases, 8 bases remained unmatched. Germline CDR1 and CDR2: ENHRY and SYGVKD. Sequencing was performed on peripheral blood, taken in a trial of Ad26.COV2.S vaccine versus placebo. This sequence originates from a person between 18 and 65 years old who received the Ad26.COV2.S COVID-19 vaccine or a placebo. The rearrangement joins TRBV10-3 to TRBJ1-2; the match to TRBD1 covers 8 bases. The CDR3 DNA follows: TGTGCCATCAGTGTCGTGGGGCAGGGGGCTGGCTACACCTTC. This encodes CAISVVGQGAGYTF.